The 6 T cell receptor beta chains reported below all come from one sample, sequenced in a study of blood T cell repertoires in COVID-19 (dated by TCRdb to about 2020). The method was the immunoSEQ multiplex PCR assay. This immuneACCESS table, as held by TCRdb, lists in-frame sequences with V and J called but not all clones. Of the missing ones, under half trace to an unresolved V gene in checked studies; the others have no known cause. This sample is represented by 150,000 to 200,000 clones; more than 70% of them were singletons. The ten most abundant clones make up over 9.5% of the sample. Input material: peripheral blood. The receptor source for this set is an elderly woman with active or convalescent COVID-19.

The chain is built from TRBV5-5 and TRBJ2-3; no definite D call. Germline loops: CDR1 SGHKS, CDR2 YYEKEE (reference sequence). V lost 2 bases to trimming and J lost 0 bases, with 13 bases between them. This CDR3 has 16 amino acids. The CDR3, as DNA: TGTGCCAGCAGCTTCAATCCAACAGCTAGCACAGATACGCAGTATTTT. Its protein product is CASSFNPTASTDTQYF.

The chain joins TRBV5-1 to TRBJ2-1; D gene unclear. The germline V gene encodes CDR1 SGHRS and CDR2 YFSETQ. Trimming pared 3 bases from V and 5 bases from J, leaving 3 bases between. This CDR3 region has 11 residues. The DNA of the CDR3 is TGCGCCAGCAGCTCAGACAATGAGCAGTTCTTC. This translates into CASSSDNEQFF.

J is TRBJ2-3 and V is TRBV10-3; the D gene is possibly TRBD1 (7 bases). The CDR3 totals 14 residues. Deletions cut 5 bases from V and 3 bases from J, with 12 bases between. Germline V CDR1 and CDR2: ENHRY, SYGVKD. CDR3 in DNA: TGTGCCATCAGTCCCAGGGGGAGGACAGATACGCAGTATTTT. Translated: CAISPRGRTDTQYF.

The V and J genes are TRBV24-1 and TRBJ1-2, with TRBD1 identical over 10 bases. Germline assignment: CDR1 KGHDR and CDR2 SFDVKD. CDR3 size: 15 residues. The V gene end was trimmed by 4 bases and the J gene end by 9 bases; junction bases not matched to a gene: 10. CDR3: CATSDHNPGQGSYTF. In nucleotides, the CDR3 is TGTGCCACCAGTGACCACAACCCGGGACAGGGGAGCTACACCTTC.

The rearrangement uses TRBV30 and TRBJ1-6, with D uncertain. The CDR3 is made up of 13 amino acids. Germline CDR1 GTSNPN, CDR2 SVGIG (reference sequence). Trimming took off 8 bases at V and 0 bases at J, with 8 bases between the two ends. CDR3 loop: CAAEGSYNSPLHF. CDR3 nucleotides: TGTGCCGCGGAGGGCTCCTATAATTCACCCCTCCACTTT.

The chain has TRBV10-3 and TRBJ1-6; the match to TRBD1 covers 7 bases. Losses at the gene ends were 6 bases for V and 5 bases for J; bases not matched to a gene: 4. This CDR3 has 14 amino acids. Germline CDR1 is ENHRY and CDR2 is SYGVKD. CDR3 DNA sequence: TGTGCCATCAGCCGGGACAGAAATAATTCACCCCTCCACTTT. Translation gives CAISRDRNNSPLHF.